These 29 T cell receptor beta chains came from one sample sequenced in a study of immune characterization of retroperitoneal liposarcoma. TCRdb re-derived calls from the PCR reads in MiXCR, one entry per CDR3 protein. The sample carries more than 10,000 distinct CDR3 sequences, less than 55% recorded once. The sequenced sample consisted of tumor tissue. Receptor source: a female donor with retroperitoneal liposarcoma.

This clonotype has more than one count but fewer than ten. The chain employs TRBV7-2 and TRBJ2-1; TRBD2 might be the D (6 bases). The length of the CDR3 is 15 residues. V dropped 5 bases and J dropped 4 bases, with 15 bases sitting between them. Germline V gives CDR1 SGHTA, CDR2 FQGNSA. Here the CDR3 DNA reads TGTGCCAGCAGCGCCCCCGGGGACTTTTACAATGAGCAGTTCTTC. Its translation is CASSAPGDFYNEQFF.

This clonotype ranks as medium-sized. The V call is TRBV6-6, the J call TRBJ2-2, with a possible D match to TRBD2 (5 bases). The germline V gene has CDR1 MNHNY and CDR2 SVGAGI (reference sequence). V lost 2 bases and J 8 bases, leaving 6 bases between the germline ends. This CDR3 region has 12 residues. CDR3 nucleotides: TGTGCCAGCAGTTACCGGGGAGGGGAGCTGTTTTTT. Translation: CASSYRGGELFF.

By sample share, this clonotype is medium-sized. This chain connects TRBV7-2 to TRBJ2-1; D is ambiguous. The DNA end is more similar to TRBJ2-7, so the J call may be wrong. This CDR3 comprises 12 residues. Germline V lookup: CDR1 SGHTA, CDR2 FQGNSA. CDR3 in amino acids: CASSRTVYEQYF. CDR3 sequence (DNA): TGTGCCAGCAGTCGGACGGTTTACGAGCAGTACTTC.

The chain recombines TRBV7-2 with TRBJ2-5, with D uncertain. Near its end, the DNA agrees better with TRBJ2-7, so the J call may be wrong. Germline V gene lookup returns CDR1 SGHTA and CDR2 FQGNSA. This CDR3 region has 14 residues. The CDR3 loop reads CASSSRTFVYEQYF. The CDR3 DNA sequence: TGTGCCAGCAGCTCCAGAACATTCGTCTACGAGCAGTACTTC.

The rearrangement links TRBV10-1 to TRBJ2-1, with a possible D match to TRBD2 (5 bases). Germline V lookup: CDR1 WNHNN, CDR2 SYGVQD (reference sequence). V lost 2 bases and J 7 bases, leaving 12 bases between the germline ends. CDR3 size: 14 residues. The CDR3 here is CASSELQSGNEQFF. Here the CDR3 DNA reads TGCGCCAGCAGTGAGCTCCAGTCGGGGAATGAGCAGTTCTTC.

On this clonotype: A single base separates this from a much larger clone, so it may be a read error. DNA of the CDR3: TGTGCCAGCAGCGCGGGAGGGGGGTATTCACCCCTCCACTTT. It encodes CASSAGGGYSPLHF. V usage is TRBV6-2 or TRBV6-3 and J usage is TRBJ1-6; D might be TRBD1 (6 bases). CDR1 is MNHEY and CDR2 is SVGEGT in the germline V gene. This CDR3 is 14 amino acids long. The V and J ends lost 6 bases and 8 bases respectively, with 14 bases between them.

As for this clonotype: It is likely a read error, because the conserved phenylalanine at the end of the CDR3 is missing. Because the CDR3's place on the DNA is in doubt, the DNA is left out and the CDR3 is given as listed by TCRdb. This chain connects TRBV6-1 to TRBJ2-3; the table's D call of TRBD1 was not tested on the DNA. Germline values: CDR1 MNHNS, CDR2 SASEGT. The CDR3 sequence runs 14 residues, both termini included. CDR3 region: CASSRDPDQETQNA.

The rearrangement uses TRBV27 and TRBJ2-6; unclear D gene. Trimming pared 6 bases from V and 0 bases from J, leaving 12 bases between. Germline V lookup: CDR1 MNHEY, CDR2 SMNVEV (reference sequence). CDR3 length: 16 amino acids. The CDR3 coding sequence is TGTGCCAGCAGCTCCGGACGCCTCTCTGGGGCCAACGTCCTGACTTTC. This encodes CASSSGRLSGANVLTF. Using reference TRBV27 and TRBJ2-6 for the parts outside the CDR3, the full variable domain is EAQVTQNPRYLITVTGKKLTVTCSQNMNHEYMSWYRQDPGLGLRQIYYSMNVEVTDKGDVPEGYKVSRKEKRNFPLILESPSPNQTSLYFCASSSGRLSGANVLTFGAGSRLTVL.

With respect to this clonotype: The missing conserved phenylalanine or tryptophan at the end of this CDR3 makes a read error likely. The V gene is TRBV10-3, the J gene TRBJ2-1; D possibly corresponds to TRBD1 (6 bases). With 6 bases removed from V and 2 bases from J, the gap between germline ends came to 17 bases. Germline CDR1 reads ENHRY; CDR2 reads SYGVKD. This CDR3 comprises 16 residues. CDR3 residues: CAIRENTGRTYNEQFS. CDR3 coding DNA: TGTGCCATCAGAGAGAATACAGGGAGAACCTACAATGAGCAGTTCTCC.

This clonotype has a count of ten or more. This chain links TRBV7-2 with TRBJ1-2; TRBD1 might be the D (5 bases). From germline, CDR1 is SGHTA and CDR2 FQGNSA. This CDR3 is built from 18 residues. Trimming removed 1 base at V and 0 bases at J, with 18 bases between. The CDR3 here is CASSLGSQGRTPNYGYTF. As DNA, the CDR3 is TGTGCCAGCAGCTTAGGTTCGCAGGGCCGGACCCCTAACTATGGCTACACCTTC. The full variable domain, completed using reference TRBV7-2 and TRBJ1-2, is GAGVSQSPSNKVTEKGKDVELRCDPISGHTALYWYRQSLGQGLEFLIYFQGNSAPDKSGLPSDRFSAERTGGSVSTLTIQRTQQEDSAVYLCASSLGSQGRTPNYGYTFGSGTRLTVV.

V is TRBV6-2 or TRBV6-3 and J is TRBJ1-2; D is uncertain. The CDR3 spans 15 residues. V dropped 7 bases and J dropped 1 base, with 16 bases sitting between them. Per the germline V gene, CDR1 is MNHEY and CDR2 is SVGEGT. CDR3 sequence (DNA): TGTGCCAGCACTCCGAGGGCCGAAGTTAACTATGGCTACACCTTC. It translates to CASTPRAEVNYGYTF.

This chain links TRBV12-3 or TRBV12-4 with TRBJ1-4; 9 bases are shared with TRBD1. The CDR3 is made up of 17 amino acids. V lost 4 bases and J lost 0; bases outside the gene matches: 6. The CDR3, as DNA: TGTGCCAGCAGTTACTGGACAGGGGCCTCAACTAATGAAAAACTGTTTTTT. As protein: CASSYWTGASTNEKLFF.

This clonotype was detected many times. This sequence joins TRBV12-3 or TRBV12-4 and TRBJ2-1; D uncertain. The length of the CDR3 is 13 residues. V gave up 0 bases and J gave up 10 bases, with 10 bases separating them. The CDR3 nucleotides read TGTGCCAGCAGTTTAGCCAATCCAGGCGAGCAGTTCTTC. It translates to CASSLANPGEQFF.

The J gene is TRBJ1-2, the V gene TRBV6-1, with D possibly matching TRBD1 (5 bases). The CDR3 consists of 12 residues. Trimming cost V 7 bases and J 3 bases, with 9 bases left between them. Germline values: CDR1 MNHNS, CDR2 SASEGT. The CDR3 bases are TGTGCCAGCACCAGGGATTACTATGGCTACACCTTC. As protein: CASTRDYYGYTF.

The rearrangement uses TRBV12-3 or TRBV12-4 and TRBJ2-3; 8 bases line up with TRBD1. This CDR3 region has 15 residues. The V gene end was trimmed by 5 bases and the J gene end by 4 bases; junction bases not matched to a gene: 8. The CDR3 DNA is TGTGCCAGCAGTGCAGGACAGGGCGGCCCAGATACGCAGTATTTT. Its translation is CASSAGQGGPDTQYF.

This clonotype was recorded a few times. This chain links TRBV11-2 with TRBJ2-5, with D possibly TRBD1 on 6 matching bases. V was cut by 6 bases and J by 1 base, with 15 bases left in between. The germline V gene encodes CDR1 SGHAT and CDR2 FQNNGV. CDR3 size: 15 residues. The CDR3 coding sequence is TGTGCCAGCAGAGGGGGATACGGAATCCAAGAGACCCAGTACTTC. This gives the protein CASRGGYGIQETQYF.

The chain links TRBV10-1 to TRBJ2-1; D is ambiguous. V lost 3 bases and J 8 bases, leaving 8 bases between the germline ends. CDR1 is WNHNN, CDR2 SYGVQD, per germline (reference sequence). This CDR3 has 12 amino acids. The CDR3 loop is CASSERGDEQFF. In nucleotides, the CDR3 is TGCGCCAGCAGTGAAAGAGGCGATGAGCAGTTCTTC.

This clonotype has at least ten counts. The genes are TRBV11-3 and TRBJ2-5; no firm D call. Germline V gene data show CDR1 as SGHNT and CDR2 as YENEEA. The CDR3 has 16 residues. V gave up 5 bases and J gave up 3 bases, with 19 bases separating them. The CDR3 DNA sequence: TGTGCCAGCAGCGCCCGGCCGCTTATGGGGAAAGAGACCCAGTACTTC. This sequence encodes CASSARPLMGKETQYF. Based on the CDR3 plus reference TRBV11-3 and TRBJ2-5, the full variable domain is EAGVVQSPRYKIIEKKQPVAFWCNPISGHNTLYWYLQNLGQGPELLIRYENEEAVDDSQLPKDRFSAERLKGVDSTLKIQPAELGDSAVYLCASSARPLMGKETQYFGPGTRLLVL.

The chain recombines TRBV6-8 with TRBJ2-1, with D unclear. Near its end, the DNA agrees better with TRBJ2-7, so the J call may be wrong. This CDR3 has 13 amino acids. CDR1 and CDR2 from the germline V gene are MNHGY and SAAAGT. The CDR3 protein is CASSGTKKYEQYF. CDR3 coding DNA: TGTGCCAGCAGTGGTACCAAGAAATACGAGCAGTACTTC.

This clonotype is medium-sized (0.01 to 0.1%) in the sample. The chain couples TRBV6-6 to TRBJ2-3; 8 bases align to TRBD1. Germline-derived CDR1 and CDR2 are MNHNY and SVGAGI (reference sequence). This CDR3 comprises 19 residues. V trimming: 1 base; J trimming: 2 bases; junction bases outside the gene matches: 14. The CDR3, as DNA: TGTGCCAGCAGTTACTACAGGGGGTTTAATTCTCGTTTCACAGATACGCAGTATTTT. This sequence encodes CASSYYRGFNSRFTDTQYF.

V usage is TRBV11-2 and J usage is TRBJ2-1, with 7 bases identical to TRBD1. Germline CDR1 is SGHAT and CDR2 is FQNNGV. This CDR3 has 14 residues. The V segment lost 4 bases and the J segment 13 bases; nucleotides outside the gene matches: 13. DNA for the CDR3: TGTGCCAGCAGCTCCGGACAGGTCCAAGAGACCCAGTTCTTC. Amino acid sequence: CASSSGQVQETQFF.

The chain employs TRBV12-3 or TRBV12-4 and TRBJ1-4; possibly TRBD1 for D (6 bases). There are 15 residues in the CDR3. Trimming cost V 2 bases and J 7 bases, with 14 bases left between them. CDR3 DNA: TGTGCCAGCAGTTTAAATAGCCAGGGGATTGAAAAACTGTTTTTT. Translated, it gives CASSLNSQGIEKLFF.

This clonotype was seen a few times. The V call is TRBV6-1, the J call TRBJ2-5, with D perhaps matching TRBD1 (6 bases). This CDR3 has 14 amino acids. Trimming took 2 bases from V and 5 from J, leaving 12 bases between them. Germline V gene sequence: CDR1 MNHNS, CDR2 SASEGT. CDR3 sequence (DNA): TGTGCCAGCAGTGAACCGGACAGTGGGGAGACCCAGTACTTC. This codes for CASSEPDSGETQYF.

This clonotype was seen only a few times. The genes are TRBV12-3 or TRBV12-4 and TRBJ2-5; D is uncertain. CDR3 length: 13 residues. Trimming removed 2 bases from V and 5 bases from J, with 9 bases in between. In nucleotides, the CDR3 is TGTGCCAGCAGTTTATCCCCCTTGGAGACCCAGTACTTC. It specifies CASSLSPLETQYF.

The chain has TRBV6-1 and TRBJ2-1; D tentatively reads TRBD1 or TRBD2 (5 bases each). The ends were cut back, 7 bases at V and 4 bases at J, with 14 bases in the middle. The CDR3 sequence is 14 residues long. Germline assignment: CDR1 MNHNS and CDR2 SASEGT. CDR3 sequence reads: CASTRRDGYNEQFF. CDR3 bases: TGTGCCAGCACCCGCCGGGACGGATACAATGAGCAGTTCTTC.

As to this clonotype: It is likely a read error, because the conserved phenylalanine at the end of the CDR3 is missing. The V gene is TRBV6-1, the J gene TRBJ2-6; D is perhaps TRBD1 or TRBD2 (6 bases each). This CDR3 region has 15 residues. Germline values: CDR1 MNHNS, CDR2 SASEGT. The CDR3 DNA reads as TGTGCCAGCAGTCCTCGGGGGCCCGGGGCCAACGCCCTGACTTTG. Protein product: CASSPRGPGANALTL.

This clonotype showed up just once. The rearrangement joins TRBV4-1 to TRBJ2-7; 11 nucleotides match TRBD1. TRBJ2-5 matches the DNA end more closely, so the J call is doubtful. The CDR3 sequence is 15 residues long. From germline, CDR1 is MGHRA and CDR2 YSYEKL. This chain's CDR3 is CASSQQGQGGETQYF. The CDR3 DNA sequence: TGCGCCAGCAGCCAACAGGGACAGGGGGGAGAGACCCAGTACTTC.

Worth noting for this clonotype: The junction does not match germline at one end; this may be a read error. The chain couples TRBV4-1 to TRBJ2-3; D is unclear. CDR3 size: 14 residues. The germline V gene has CDR1 MGHRA and CDR2 YSYEKL. The CDR3 DNA sequence: TGTGCCAGCAGCCCCTCTATTAGCACAGATACGCAGTATTTT. Translating it yields CASSPSISTDTQYF.

This clonotype was seen a few times. V and J are TRBV6-6 and TRBJ1-4, with D maybe TRBD1 (5 bases). The CDR3 has 13 residues. V lost 0 bases to trimming and J lost 10 bases, with 9 bases between them. Germline loops: CDR1 MNHNY, CDR2 SVGAGI (reference sequence). This chain's CDR3 is CASSYSSGGKLFF. Written as DNA, the CDR3 is TGTGCCAGCAGTTACTCTTCCGGGGGAAAACTGTTTTTT.